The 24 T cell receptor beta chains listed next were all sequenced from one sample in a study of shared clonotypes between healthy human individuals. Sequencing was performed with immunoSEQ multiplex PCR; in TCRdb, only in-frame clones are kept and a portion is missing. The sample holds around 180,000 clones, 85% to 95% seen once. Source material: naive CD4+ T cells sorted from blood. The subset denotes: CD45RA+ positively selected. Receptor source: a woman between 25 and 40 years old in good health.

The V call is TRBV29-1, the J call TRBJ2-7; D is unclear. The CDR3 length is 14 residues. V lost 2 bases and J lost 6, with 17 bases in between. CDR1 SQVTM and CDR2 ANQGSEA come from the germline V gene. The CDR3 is CSVEKETVTGEQYF. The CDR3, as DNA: TGCAGCGTTGAAAAGGAGACGGTCACCGGCGAGCAGTACTTC.

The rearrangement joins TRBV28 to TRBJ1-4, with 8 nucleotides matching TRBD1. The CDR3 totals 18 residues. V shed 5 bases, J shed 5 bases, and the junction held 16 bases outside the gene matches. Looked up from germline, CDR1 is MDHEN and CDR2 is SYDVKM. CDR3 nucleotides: TGTGCCAGCAGTACCGGGACAGGTAGTGTTGTTAGGAATGAAAAACTGTTTTTT. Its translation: CASSTGTGSVVRNEKLFF. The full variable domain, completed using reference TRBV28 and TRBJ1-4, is DVKVTQSSRYLVKRTGEKVFLECVQDMDHENMFWYRQDPGLGLRLIYFSYDVKMKEKGDIPEGYSVSREKKERFSLILESASTNQTSMYLCASSTGTGSVVRNEKLFFGSGTQLSVL.

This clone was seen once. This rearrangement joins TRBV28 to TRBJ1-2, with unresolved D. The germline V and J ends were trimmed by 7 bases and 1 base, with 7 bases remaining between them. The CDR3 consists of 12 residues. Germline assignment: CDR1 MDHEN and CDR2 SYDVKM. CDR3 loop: CASMKGNYGYTF. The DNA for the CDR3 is TGTGCCAGCATGAAGGGTAACTATGGCTACACCTTC.

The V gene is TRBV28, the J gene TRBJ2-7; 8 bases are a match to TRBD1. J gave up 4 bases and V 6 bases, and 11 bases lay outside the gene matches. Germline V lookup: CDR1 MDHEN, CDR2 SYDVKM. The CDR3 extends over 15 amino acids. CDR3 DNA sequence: TGTGCCAGCAGACTGACAGGGGCGAACCAATACGAGCAGTACTTC. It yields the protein CASRLTGANQYEQYF.

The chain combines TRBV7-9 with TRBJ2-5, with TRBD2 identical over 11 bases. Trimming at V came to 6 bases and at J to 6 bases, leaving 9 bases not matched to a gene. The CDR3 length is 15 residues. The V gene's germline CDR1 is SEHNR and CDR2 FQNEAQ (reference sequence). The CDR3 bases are TGTGCCAGCAGTTTTAGCGGGAGGGTTCAAAAGACCCAGTACTTC. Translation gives CASSFSGRVQKTQYF. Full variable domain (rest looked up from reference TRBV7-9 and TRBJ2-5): DTGVSQNPRHKITKRGQNVTFRCDPISEHNRLYWYRQTLGQGPEFLTYFQNEAQLEKSRLLSDRFSAERPKGSFSTLEIQRTEQGDSAMYLCASSFSGRVQKTQYFGPGTRLLVL.

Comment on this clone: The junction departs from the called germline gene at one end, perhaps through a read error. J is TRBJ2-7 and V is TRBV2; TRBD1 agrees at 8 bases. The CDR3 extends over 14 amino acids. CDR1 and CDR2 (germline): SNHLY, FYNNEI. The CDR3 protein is CASREVGQVREQYF. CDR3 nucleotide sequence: TGTGCCAGCAGGGAAGTGGGACAGGTCAGGGAGCAGTACTTC. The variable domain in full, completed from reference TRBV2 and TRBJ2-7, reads EPEVTQTPSHQVTQMGQEVILRCVPISNHLYFYWYRQILGQKVEFLVSFYNNEISEKSEIFDDQFSVERPDGSNFTLKIRSTKLEDSAMYFCASREVGQVREQYFGPGTRLTVT.

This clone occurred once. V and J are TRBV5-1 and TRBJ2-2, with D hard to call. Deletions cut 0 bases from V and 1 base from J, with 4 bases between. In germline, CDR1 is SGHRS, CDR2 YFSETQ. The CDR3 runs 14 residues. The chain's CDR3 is CASSLGQNTGELFF. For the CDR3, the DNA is TGCGCCAGCAGCTTGGGACAGAACACCGGGGAGCTGTTTTTT.

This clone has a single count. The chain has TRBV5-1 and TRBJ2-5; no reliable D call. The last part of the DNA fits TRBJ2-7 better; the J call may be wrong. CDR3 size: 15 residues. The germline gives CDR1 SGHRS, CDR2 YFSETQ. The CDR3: CASSSVDTFRGEQYF. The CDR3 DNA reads TGCGCCAGCAGCTCTGTCGATACCTTCCGCGGCGAGCAGTACTTC.

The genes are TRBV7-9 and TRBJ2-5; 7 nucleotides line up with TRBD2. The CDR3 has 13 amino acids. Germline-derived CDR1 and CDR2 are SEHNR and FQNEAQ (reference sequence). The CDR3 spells CATTWRERETQYF. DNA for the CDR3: TGTGCTACCACATGGCGGGAGCGGGAGACCCAGTACTTC.

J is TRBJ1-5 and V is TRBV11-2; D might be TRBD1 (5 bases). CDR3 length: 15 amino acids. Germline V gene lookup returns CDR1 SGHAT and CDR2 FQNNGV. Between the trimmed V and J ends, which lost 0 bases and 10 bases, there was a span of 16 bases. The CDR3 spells CASSLDGGSTFPQHF. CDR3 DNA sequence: TGTGCCAGCAGCTTAGATGGGGGGTCGACTTTCCCCCAGCATTTT.

CDR3 nucleotide sequence: TGTGCCAGCAGCTCCTACAATGAGCAGTTCTTC. Protein sequence: CASSSYNEQFF. This chain connects TRBV5-8 to TRBJ2-1, with D unresolved. This CDR3 comprises 11 residues. V was trimmed by 3 bases and J by 2 bases, leaving 0 bases between them. Looked up from germline, CDR1 is SGHTS and CDR2 is YDEGEE.

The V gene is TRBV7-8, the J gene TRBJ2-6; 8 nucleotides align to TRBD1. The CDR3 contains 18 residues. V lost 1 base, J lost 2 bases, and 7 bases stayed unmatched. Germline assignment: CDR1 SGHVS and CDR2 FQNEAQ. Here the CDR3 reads CASSLEGRGRTGANVLTF. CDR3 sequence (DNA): TGTGCCAGCAGCTTAGAGGGCAGGGGGCGCACTGGGGCCAACGTCCTGACTTTC.

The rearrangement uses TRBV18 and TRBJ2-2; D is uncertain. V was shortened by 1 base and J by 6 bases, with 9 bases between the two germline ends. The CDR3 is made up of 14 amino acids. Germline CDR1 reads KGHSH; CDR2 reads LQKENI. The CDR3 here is CASSPQEGPGELFF. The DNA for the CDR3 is TGTGCCAGCTCACCACAAGAAGGCCCCGGGGAGCTGTTTTTT.

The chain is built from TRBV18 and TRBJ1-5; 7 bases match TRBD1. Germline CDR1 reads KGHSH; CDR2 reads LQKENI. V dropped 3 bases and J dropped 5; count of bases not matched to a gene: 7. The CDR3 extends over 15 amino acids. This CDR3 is CASSPGAGTDQPQHF. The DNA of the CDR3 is TGTGCCAGCTCACCCGGTGCAGGGACAGATCAGCCCCAGCATTTT.

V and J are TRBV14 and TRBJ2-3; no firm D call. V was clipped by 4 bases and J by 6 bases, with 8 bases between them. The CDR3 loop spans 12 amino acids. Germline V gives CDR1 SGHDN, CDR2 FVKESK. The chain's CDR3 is CASSPSWDTQYF. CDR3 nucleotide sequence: TGTGCCAGCAGCCCCAGTTGGGATACGCAGTATTTT.

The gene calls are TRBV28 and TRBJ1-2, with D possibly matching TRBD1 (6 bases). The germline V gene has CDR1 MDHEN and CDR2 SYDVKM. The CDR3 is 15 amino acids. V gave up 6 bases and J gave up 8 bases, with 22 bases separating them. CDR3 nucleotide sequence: TGTGCCAGCAGCGCCCAGGGGACTGCGGTTGGAGGCTACACCTTC. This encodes CASSAQGTAVGGYTF.

CDR3 nucleotides: TGCGCCAGCAGACTCTCTAGCGGGAGGGCCTACGAGCAGTACTTC. Protein sequence: CASRLSSGRAYEQYF. This chain uses TRBV5-1 with TRBJ2-7, with 12 positions matching TRBD2. The germline V gene encodes CDR1 SGHRS and CDR2 YFSETQ. V gave up 5 bases and J gave up 2 bases; unmatched junction bases: 5. This CDR3 contains 15 residues.

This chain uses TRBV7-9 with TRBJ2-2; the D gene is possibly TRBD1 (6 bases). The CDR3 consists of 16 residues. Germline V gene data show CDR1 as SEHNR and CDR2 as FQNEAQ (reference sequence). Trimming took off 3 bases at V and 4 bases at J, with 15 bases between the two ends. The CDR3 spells CASSFDMGAGTGELFF. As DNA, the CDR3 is TGTGCCAGCAGCTTCGATATGGGGGCAGGCACCGGGGAGCTGTTTTTT.

The CDR3 region is CSVTSGGSDTQYF. The CDR3 DNA follows: TGCAGCGTGACTTCGGGAGGATCAGATACGCAGTATTTT. The J gene is TRBJ2-3, the V gene TRBV29-1; 7 nucleotides align to TRBD2. Per the germline V gene, CDR1 is SQVTM and CDR2 is ANQGSEA. This CDR3 region has 13 residues. V shed 6 bases, J shed 4 bases, and the junction held 7 bases outside the gene matches.

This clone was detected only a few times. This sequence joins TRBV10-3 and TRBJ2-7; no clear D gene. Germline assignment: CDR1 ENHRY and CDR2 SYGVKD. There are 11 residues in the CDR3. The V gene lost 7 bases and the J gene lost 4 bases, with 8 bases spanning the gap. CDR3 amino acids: CAITVGYEQYF. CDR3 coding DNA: TGTGCCATCACGGTCGGATACGAGCAGTACTTC.

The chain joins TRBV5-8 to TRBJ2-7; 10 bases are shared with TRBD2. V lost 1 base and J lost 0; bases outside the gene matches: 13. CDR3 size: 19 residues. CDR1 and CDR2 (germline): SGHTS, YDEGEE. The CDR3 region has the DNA TGTGCCAGCAGCTTGTTCGGAACTAGCGGGGCCCAAAGCTCCTACGAGCAGTACTTC. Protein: CASSLFGTSGAQSSYEQYF. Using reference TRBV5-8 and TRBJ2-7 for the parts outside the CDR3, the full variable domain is EAGVTQSPTHLIKTRGQQATLRCSPISGHTSVYWYQQALGLGLQFLLWYDEGEERNRGNFPPRFSGRQFPNYSSELNVNALELEDSALYLCASSLFGTSGAQSSYEQYFGPGTRLTVT.

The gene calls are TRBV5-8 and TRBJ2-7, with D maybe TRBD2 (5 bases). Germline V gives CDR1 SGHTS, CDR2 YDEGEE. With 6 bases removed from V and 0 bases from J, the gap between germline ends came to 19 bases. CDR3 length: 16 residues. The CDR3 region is CASTLGFGLASYEQYF. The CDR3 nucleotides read TGTGCCAGCACCCTAGGGTTCGGGCTAGCCTCCTACGAGCAGTACTTC.

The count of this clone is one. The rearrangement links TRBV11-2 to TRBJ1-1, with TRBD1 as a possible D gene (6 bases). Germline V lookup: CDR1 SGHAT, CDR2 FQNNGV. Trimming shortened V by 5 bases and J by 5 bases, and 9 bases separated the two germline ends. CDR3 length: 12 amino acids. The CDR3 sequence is CASSQGRTEAFF. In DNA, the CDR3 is TGTGCCAGCAGCCAGGGGCGAACTGAAGCTTTCTTT.

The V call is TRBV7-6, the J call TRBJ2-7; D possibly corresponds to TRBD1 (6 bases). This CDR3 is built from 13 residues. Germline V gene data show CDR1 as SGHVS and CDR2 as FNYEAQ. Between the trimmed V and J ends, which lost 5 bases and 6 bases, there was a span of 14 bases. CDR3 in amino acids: CASSPSGVREQYF. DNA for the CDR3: TGTGCCAGCAGCCCCTCAGGGGTTCGCGAGCAGTACTTC.